The T cell receptor beta chain described here comes from a study of blood T cell repertoires in COVID-19. Sequencing was performed with immunoSEQ multiplex PCR; in TCRdb, only in-frame clones are kept and a portion is missing. This table has about 110,000 clones, 88% appearing once. This clone was observed a handful of times. Germline V gene lookup returns CDR1 WSHSY and CDR2 SAAADI. The CDR3 spans 14 residues. Trimming at V came to 7 bases and at J to 9 bases, leaving 10 bases not matched to a gene. This receptor was obtained from a woman between 50 and 59 years old with acute or convalescent COVID-19. This chain connects TRBV10-2 to TRBJ2-1, with TRBD1 matching 9 bases. The sequenced sample consisted of peripheral blood. The CDR3 nucleotides are TGCGCCAGCACCCTAGCACAGGGGGCGGGTGAGCAGTTCTTC. Its protein is CASTLAQGAGEQFF.